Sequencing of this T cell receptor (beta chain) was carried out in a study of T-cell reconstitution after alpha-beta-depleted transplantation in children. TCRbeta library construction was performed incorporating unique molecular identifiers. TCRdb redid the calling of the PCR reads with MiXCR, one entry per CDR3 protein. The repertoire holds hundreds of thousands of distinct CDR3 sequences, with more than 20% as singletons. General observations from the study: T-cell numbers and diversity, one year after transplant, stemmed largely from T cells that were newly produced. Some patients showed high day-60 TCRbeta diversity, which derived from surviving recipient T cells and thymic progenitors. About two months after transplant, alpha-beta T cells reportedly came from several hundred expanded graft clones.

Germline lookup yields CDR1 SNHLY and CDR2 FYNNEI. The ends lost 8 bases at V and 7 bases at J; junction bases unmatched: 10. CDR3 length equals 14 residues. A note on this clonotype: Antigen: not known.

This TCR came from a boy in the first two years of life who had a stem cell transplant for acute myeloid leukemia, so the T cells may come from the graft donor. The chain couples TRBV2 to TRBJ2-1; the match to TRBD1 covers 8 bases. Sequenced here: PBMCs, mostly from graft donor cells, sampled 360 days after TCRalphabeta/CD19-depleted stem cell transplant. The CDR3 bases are TGTGCCAGCCATCGACAGGGGCTCGGAAATGAGCAGTTCTTC. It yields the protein CASHRQGLGNEQFF.